A single sample gave rise to the 23 T cell receptor beta chains below, sequenced in a study of CD8 T cells in Susac syndrome. The authors reverse transcribed roughly 0.5 to 1 ug RNA with random hexamers. Via MiXCR, TCRdb re-called the immunoSEQ multiplex PCR reads, giving one row per CDR3 protein. The sample holds 180,000 or so distinct CDR3 sequences, around 94% seen once. The sequenced sample consisted of CD4+ T cells from PBMCs. The source is a human donor in good health.

V is TRBV12-3 or TRBV12-4 and J is TRBJ1-1; TRBD1 matches 7 bases. This CDR3 is 12 amino acids long. V lost 7 bases, J lost 3 bases, and 2 bases stayed unmatched. Here the CDR3 reads CASTQGYTEAFF. The DNA of the CDR3 is TGTGCCAGCACACAGGGGTACACTGAAGCTTTCTTT.

The gene calls are TRBV20-1 and TRBJ2-7; D may be TRBD1 or TRBD2 (7 bases each). Germline CDR1 reads DFQATT; CDR2 reads SNEGSKA (reference sequence). The V end lost 3 bases, the J end lost 2 bases, and 29 bases lay between the germline ends. This CDR3 region has 19 residues. The CDR3 DNA is TGCAGTGCTAGGGGTAAGCGGGACAGTGGCGCTAGCCTCGCCTACGAGCAGTACTTC. This sequence encodes CSARGKRDSGASLAYEQYF.

This chain uses TRBV29-1 with TRBJ2-1; TRBD2 matches at 10 bases. With 7 bases clipped from V and 8 bases from J, the junction kept 5 bases outside the gene matches. Germline CDR1 reads SQVTM; CDR2 reads ANQGSEA. This CDR3 spans 12 amino acids. The CDR3 nucleotides are TGCAGCGCCCCAGCGGGGGGGGATGAGCAGTTCTTC. Translation gives CSAPAGGDEQFF.

The J gene is TRBJ2-5, the V gene TRBV14; D is unclear. There are 12 residues in the CDR3. The germline CDR1 and CDR2 sequences are SGHDN and FVKESK. The V end was cut by 1 base, the J end by 5 bases, with 5 bases between. For the CDR3, the DNA is TGTGCCAGCAGCCAAGGGATGGAGACCCAGTACTTC. Its translation: CASSQGMETQYF.

J is TRBJ2-1 and V is TRBV5-1; TRBD1 agrees at 11 bases. The length of the CDR3 is 16 residues. The germline gives CDR1 SGHRS, CDR2 YFSETQ. Losses at the gene ends were 1 base for V and 4 bases for J; bases not matched to a gene: 4. The CDR3 sequence is CASSLQGQGGYNEQFF. The CDR3 DNA sequence: TGCGCCAGCAGCTTGCAGGGACAGGGGGGATACAATGAGCAGTTCTTC.

DNA of the CDR3: TGTGCCAGCAGGGGAAGGGGGGATCAGCCCCAGCATTTT. It specifies CASRGRGDQPQHF. The V and J genes are TRBV3-1 and TRBJ1-5; TRBD1 is a possible D gene (6 bases). This CDR3 has 13 amino acids. Per germline, CDR1 LGHDT and CDR2 YNNKEL (reference sequence). V lost 6 bases, J lost 5 bases, and 11 bases lay in between.

The chain links TRBV20-1 to TRBJ2-3; 9 nucleotides line up with TRBD2. V gave up 2 bases and J gave up 6 bases; unmatched junction bases: 6. Germline V lookup: CDR1 DFQATT, CDR2 SNEGSKA (reference sequence). CDR3 length: 14 residues. The DNA for the CDR3 is TGCAGTGCTAGAAAGCGGGGGGTCATCGATACGCAGTATTTT. This sequence encodes CSARKRGVIDTQYF.

The CDR3 region has the DNA TGCAGTGGTAGGACAGGGTACTCCTACGAGCAGTACTTC. Encoded protein: CSGRTGYSYEQYF. This chain links TRBV20-1 with TRBJ2-7; 8 bases fit TRBD1. The germline CDR1 and CDR2 sequences are DFQATT and SNEGSKA (reference sequence). Trimming removed 7 bases from V and 0 bases from J; junction bases left unmatched: 5. The CDR3 totals 13 residues.

The chain joins TRBV9 to TRBJ2-1; D gene ambiguous. This CDR3 is 16 amino acids long. V was cut by 0 bases and J by 0 bases, with 10 bases left in between. Looked up from germline, CDR1 is SGDLS and CDR2 is YYNGEE. For the CDR3, the DNA is TGTGCCAGCAGCGTAGCTGTGAGGAGCTCCTACAATGAGCAGTTCTTC. The encoded protein is CASSVAVRSSYNEQFF.

This chain links TRBV9 with TRBJ2-1; D not certain. The V and J ends lost 0 bases and 5 bases respectively, with 12 bases between them. Per germline, CDR1 SGDLS and CDR2 YYNGEE. CDR3 length: 15 amino acids. This CDR3 reads CASSVGTLPNNEQFF. CDR3 nucleotide sequence: TGTGCCAGCAGCGTAGGCACACTACCAAACAATGAGCAGTTCTTC.

The chain joins TRBV6-2 or TRBV6-3 to TRBJ1-2; D uncertain. Germline V gene lookup returns CDR1 MNHEY and CDR2 SVGEGT. CDR3 size: 15 residues. V lost 0 bases, J lost 4 bases, and 12 bases lay in between. In DNA, the CDR3 is TGTGCCAGCAGTTACTCCTCGGTTGGAGCCTATGGCTACACCTTC. Amino acid sequence: CASSYSSVGAYGYTF.

V is TRBV24-1 and J is TRBJ1-5; D unresolved. Trimming removed 4 bases from V and 7 bases from J, with 7 bases in between. Germline V gives CDR1 KGHDR, CDR2 SFDVKD. This CDR3 has 12 amino acids. The CDR3 protein is CATSEPGQPQHF. The DNA for the CDR3 is TGTGCCACCAGTGAACCGGGGCAGCCCCAGCATTTT.

The rearrangement joins TRBV5-1 to TRBJ2-5; D perhaps matches TRBD1 (6 bases). V was pared by 4 bases and J by 0 bases, with 16 bases between. Germline V gene sequence: CDR1 SGHRS, CDR2 YFSETQ. CDR3 length equals 16 residues. This chain's CDR3 is CASSQIRWDNQETQYF. The CDR3 bases are TGCGCCAGCAGCCAGATCCGGTGGGACAACCAAGAGACCCAGTACTTC.

V and J are TRBV3-1 and TRBJ2-7; D may correspond to TRBD1 or TRBD2 (5 bases each). CDR1 LGHDT and CDR2 YNNKEL come from the germline V gene (reference sequence). Trimming left V 4 bases short and J 6 bases short, with 16 bases between. The CDR3 is 14 amino acids. In nucleotides, the CDR3 is TGTGCCAGCAGCCTTACGGGGCGGAATCGCGAGCAGTACTTC. It is translated as CASSLTGRNREQYF.

J is TRBJ2-5 and V is TRBV3-1; D unresolved. Trimming pared 0 bases from V and 3 bases from J, leaving 5 bases between. The CDR3 runs to 13 residues. Germline V lookup: CDR1 LGHDT, CDR2 YNNKEL (reference sequence). Written as DNA, the CDR3 is TGTGCCAGCAGCCAAGATCGAGAAGAGACCCAGTACTTC. Amino acid sequence: CASSQDREETQYF.

The chain combines TRBV29-1 with TRBJ2-3, with D possibly being TRBD2 (6 bases). CDR1 SQVTM and CDR2 ANQGSEA come from the germline V gene. Between the trimmed V and J ends, which lost 1 base and 1 base, there was a span of 18 bases. This CDR3 has 17 amino acids. CDR3 residues: CSVEGSGSGFGTDTQYF. The CDR3 bases are TGCAGCGTTGAAGGATCGGGGAGCGGGTTTGGCACAGATACGCAGTATTTT.

This chain joins TRBV29-1 and TRBJ2-5, with TRBD2 matching 10 bases. The germline V gene encodes CDR1 SQVTM and CDR2 ANQGSEA. V dropped 7 bases and J dropped 5; count of bases not matched to a gene: 4. The CDR3 has 12 residues. The CDR3 sequence: CSGQREGETQYF. CDR3 nucleotide sequence: TGCAGCGGGCAGCGGGAGGGGGAGACCCAGTACTTC.

The chain employs TRBV12-3 or TRBV12-4 and TRBJ1-5; tentatively, D is TRBD1 (5 bases). Trimming left V 0 bases short and J 9 bases short, with 12 bases between. The CDR3 length is 14 residues. The CDR3 is CASSLARDSPPQHF. DNA for the CDR3: TGTGCCAGCAGTTTAGCTAGGGACTCTCCGCCCCAGCATTTT.

This chain joins TRBV24-1 and TRBJ2-2, with a possible D match to TRBD1 (6 bases). V dropped 2 bases and J dropped 0 bases, with 15 bases sitting between them. The CDR3 has 18 amino acids. Germline CDR1 KGHDR, CDR2 SFDVKD. CDR3 region: CATSDSDRRNANTGELFF. As DNA, the CDR3 is TGTGCCACCAGTGATTCGGACAGACGAAACGCGAACACCGGGGAGCTGTTTTTT.

V gene TRBV14 combines with J gene TRBJ1-2; no definite D call. Germline lookup yields CDR1 SGHDN and CDR2 FVKESK. This CDR3 is built from 15 residues. Trimming shortened V by 5 bases and J by 3 bases, and 16 bases separated the two germline ends. This CDR3 reads CASSKSRPTDYGYTF. Here the CDR3 DNA reads TGTGCCAGCAGCAAAAGCCGTCCAACGGACTATGGCTACACCTTC.

V and J are TRBV27 and TRBJ2-7; D possibly uses TRBD1 or TRBD2 (5 bases each). The V gene's germline CDR1 is MNHEY and CDR2 SMNVEV (reference sequence). V lost 3 bases and J 1 base, leaving 10 bases between the germline ends. This CDR3 contains 14 residues. CDR3 bases: TGTGCCAGCAGTTTCCGGGACGGTTCCTACGAGCAGTACTTC. Amino acid sequence: CASSFRDGSYEQYF.

V is TRBV20-1 and J is TRBJ1-3; no definite D call. V shed 1 base and J shed 9 bases, with 7 bases lying between them. The CDR3 runs 11 residues. Germline V gene sequence: CDR1 DFQATT, CDR2 SNEGSKA (reference sequence). CDR3 nucleotide sequence: TGCAGTGCTAGAGTGGTCAGCACCATATATTTT. It is translated as CSARVVSTIYF.

The chain joins TRBV30 to TRBJ2-2; either TRBD1 or TRBD2 may fit D (5 bases each). CDR3 length: 15 amino acids. Germline lookup yields CDR1 GTSNPN and CDR2 SVGIG (reference sequence). V was clipped by 7 bases and J by 0 bases, with 15 bases between them. The CDR3 sequence: CASPGTESNTGELFF. In nucleotides, the CDR3 is TGTGCCTCCCCCGGGACGGAGTCGAACACCGGGGAGCTGTTTTTT.